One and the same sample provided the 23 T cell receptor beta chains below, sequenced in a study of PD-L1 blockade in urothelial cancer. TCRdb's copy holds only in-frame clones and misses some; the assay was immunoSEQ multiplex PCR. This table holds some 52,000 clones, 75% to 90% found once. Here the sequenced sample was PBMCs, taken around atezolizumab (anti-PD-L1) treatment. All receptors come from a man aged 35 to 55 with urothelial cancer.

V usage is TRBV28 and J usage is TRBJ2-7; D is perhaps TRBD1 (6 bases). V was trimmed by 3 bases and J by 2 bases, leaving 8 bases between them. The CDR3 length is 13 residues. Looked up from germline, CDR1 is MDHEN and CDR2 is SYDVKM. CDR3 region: CASSLNRAYEQYF. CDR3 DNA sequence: TGTGCCAGCAGTTTGAACAGGGCCTACGAGCAGTACTTC.

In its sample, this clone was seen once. The CDR3 region has the DNA TGTGCCAGCAGCTCCGTGGGACTAGCGGGAGTAGAGACCCAGTACTTC. As protein: CASSSVGLAGVETQYF. This chain uses TRBV7-8 with TRBJ2-5; 14 bases map to TRBD2. The CDR3 runs 16 residues. Germline CDR1 and CDR2: SGHVS and FQNEAQ. J was trimmed by 4 bases and V by 4 bases; bases with no gene match: 5.

CDR3 protein: CASRRKSYRALNEKLFF. The CDR3 bases are TGTGCCTCTCGACGAAAAAGTTACAGGGCTCTTAATGAAAAACTGTTTTTT. This sequence joins TRBV30 and TRBJ1-4; TRBD1 is a possible D gene (6 bases). V lost 7 bases and J 4 bases, leaving 25 bases between the germline ends. Germline assignment: CDR1 GTSNPN and CDR2 SVGIG (reference sequence). The CDR3 has 17 amino acids.

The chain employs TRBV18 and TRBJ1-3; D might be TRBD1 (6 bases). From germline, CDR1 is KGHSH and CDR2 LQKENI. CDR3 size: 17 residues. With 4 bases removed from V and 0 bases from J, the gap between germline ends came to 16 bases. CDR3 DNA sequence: TGTGCCAGCTCACTTGCAGGGGTTTTGAGCTCTGGAAACACCATATATTTT. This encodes CASSLAGVLSSGNTIYF.

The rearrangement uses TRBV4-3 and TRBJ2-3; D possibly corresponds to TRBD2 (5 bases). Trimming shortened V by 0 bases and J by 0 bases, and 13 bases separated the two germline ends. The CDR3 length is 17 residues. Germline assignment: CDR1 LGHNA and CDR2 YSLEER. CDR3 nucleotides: TGCGCCAGCAGCCAAGATAGGCTAGCCGGGAGCACAGATACGCAGTATTTT. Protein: CASSQDRLAGSTDTQYF.

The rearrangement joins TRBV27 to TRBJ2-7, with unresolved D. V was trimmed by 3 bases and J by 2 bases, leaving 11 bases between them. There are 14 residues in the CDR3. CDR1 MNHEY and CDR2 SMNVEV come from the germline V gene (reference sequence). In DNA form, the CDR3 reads TGTGCCAGCAGTTTCGTCCTAGGCGCCTACGAGCAGTACTTC. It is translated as CASSFVLGAYEQYF.

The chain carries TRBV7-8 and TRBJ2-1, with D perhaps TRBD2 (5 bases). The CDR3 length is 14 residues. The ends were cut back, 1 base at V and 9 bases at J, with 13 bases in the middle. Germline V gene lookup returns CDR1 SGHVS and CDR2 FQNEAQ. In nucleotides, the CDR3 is TGTGCCAGCAGCTTAGGCCCGCGTGCGGGTGAGCAGTTCTTC. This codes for CASSLGPRAGEQFF. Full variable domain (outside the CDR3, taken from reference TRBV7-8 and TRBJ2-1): GAGVSQSPRYKVAKRGQDVALRCDPISGHVSLFWYQQALGQGPEFLTYFQNEAQLDKSGLPSDRFFAERPEGSVSTLKIQRTQQEDSAVYLCASSLGPRAGEQFFGPGTRLTVL.

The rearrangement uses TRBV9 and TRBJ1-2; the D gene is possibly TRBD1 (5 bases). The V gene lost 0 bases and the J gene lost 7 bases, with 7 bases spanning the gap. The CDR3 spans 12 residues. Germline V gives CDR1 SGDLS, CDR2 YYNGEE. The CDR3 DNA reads TGTGCCAGCAGCGTAGTGGGGGGTGGCTACACCTTC. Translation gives CASSVVGGGYTF.

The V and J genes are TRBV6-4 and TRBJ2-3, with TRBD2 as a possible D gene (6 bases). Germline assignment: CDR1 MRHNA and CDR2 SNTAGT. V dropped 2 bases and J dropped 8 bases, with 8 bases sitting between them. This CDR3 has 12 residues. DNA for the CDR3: TGTGCCAGCAGTGACCGGCGGGGTACGCAGTATTTT. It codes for CASSDRRGTQYF.

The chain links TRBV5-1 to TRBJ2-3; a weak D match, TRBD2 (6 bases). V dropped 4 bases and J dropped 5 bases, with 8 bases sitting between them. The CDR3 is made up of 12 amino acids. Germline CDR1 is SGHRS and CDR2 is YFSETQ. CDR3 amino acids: CASSQGGDTQYF. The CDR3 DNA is TGCGCCAGCAGCCAGGGAGGAGATACGCAGTATTTT.

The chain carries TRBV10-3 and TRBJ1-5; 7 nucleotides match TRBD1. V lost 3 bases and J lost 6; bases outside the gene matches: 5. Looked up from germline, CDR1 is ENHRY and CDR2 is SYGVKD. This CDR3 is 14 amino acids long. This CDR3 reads CAISDEGAGQPQHF. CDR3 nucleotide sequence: TGTGCCATCAGTGATGAGGGGGCAGGTCAGCCCCAGCATTTT.

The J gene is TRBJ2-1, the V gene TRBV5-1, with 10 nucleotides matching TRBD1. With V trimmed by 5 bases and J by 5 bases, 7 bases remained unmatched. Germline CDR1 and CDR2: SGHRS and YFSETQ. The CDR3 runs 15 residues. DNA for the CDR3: TGCGCCAGCAGTCCCGGGACAGGGGCCCACAATGAGCAGTTCTTC. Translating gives CASSPGTGAHNEQFF.

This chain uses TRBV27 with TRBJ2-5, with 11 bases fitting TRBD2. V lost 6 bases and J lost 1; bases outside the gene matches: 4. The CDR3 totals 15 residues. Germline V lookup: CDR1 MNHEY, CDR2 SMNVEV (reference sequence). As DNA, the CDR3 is TGTGCCAGCAGGGGGCTAGCGGGAGGCCAAGAGACCCAGTACTTC. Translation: CASRGLAGGQETQYF.

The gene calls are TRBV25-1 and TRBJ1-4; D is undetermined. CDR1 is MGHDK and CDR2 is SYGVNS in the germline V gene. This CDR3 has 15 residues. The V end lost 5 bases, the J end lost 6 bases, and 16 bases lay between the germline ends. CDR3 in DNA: TGTGCCAGCAGTTCAAATCAAAATCGGGATGAAAAACTGTTTTTT. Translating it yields CASSSNQNRDEKLFF.

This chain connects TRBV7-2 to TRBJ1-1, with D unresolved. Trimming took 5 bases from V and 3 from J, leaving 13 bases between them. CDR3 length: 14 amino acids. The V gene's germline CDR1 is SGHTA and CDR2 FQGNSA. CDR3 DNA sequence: TGTGCCAGCAGCGTGGACGGGGTGGACACTGAAGCTTTCTTT. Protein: CASSVDGVDTEAFF.

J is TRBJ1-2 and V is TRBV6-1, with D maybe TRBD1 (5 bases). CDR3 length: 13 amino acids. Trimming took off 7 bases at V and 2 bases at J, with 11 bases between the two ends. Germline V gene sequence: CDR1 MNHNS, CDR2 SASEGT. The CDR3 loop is CASTPTVNYGYTF. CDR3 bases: TGTGCCAGCACTCCGACAGTGAACTATGGCTACACCTTC.

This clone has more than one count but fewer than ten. The CDR3 DNA reads as TGCGCCAGCAGCCCACCTAGCGGGAGGACCGGGGAGCTGTTTTTT. This gives the protein CASSPPSGRTGELFF. V and J are TRBV4-1 and TRBJ2-2, with 11 bases lining up with TRBD2. V lost 4 bases and J lost 5; bases outside the gene matches: 3. The germline V gene has CDR1 MGHRA and CDR2 YSYEKL. This CDR3 is built from 15 residues.

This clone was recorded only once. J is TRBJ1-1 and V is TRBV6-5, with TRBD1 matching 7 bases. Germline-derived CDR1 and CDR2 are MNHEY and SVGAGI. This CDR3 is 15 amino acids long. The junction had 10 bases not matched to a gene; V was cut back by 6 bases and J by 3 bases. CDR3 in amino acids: CASRLRRQGYTEAFF. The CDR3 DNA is TGTGCCAGCAGACTCCGGAGACAGGGATACACTGAAGCTTTCTTT.

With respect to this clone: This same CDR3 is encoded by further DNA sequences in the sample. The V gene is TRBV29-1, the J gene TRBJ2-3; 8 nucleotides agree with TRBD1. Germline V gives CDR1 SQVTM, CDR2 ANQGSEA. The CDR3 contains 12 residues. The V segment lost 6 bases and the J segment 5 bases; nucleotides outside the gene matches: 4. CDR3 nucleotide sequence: TGCAGCGTCGGACAGGGAGGAGATACGCAGTATTTT. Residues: CSVGQGGDTQYF.

The CDR3 protein is CASSFLAGDYEQYF. CDR3 nucleotide sequence: TGCGCCAGCAGCTTTCTAGCGGGCGACTACGAGCAGTACTTC. The chain uses TRBV5-1 and TRBJ2-7; 8 nucleotides match TRBD2. After removal of 2 bases from V and 3 bases from J, the junction contained 4 bases not matched to a gene. This CDR3 spans 14 amino acids. The germline gives CDR1 SGHRS, CDR2 YFSETQ.

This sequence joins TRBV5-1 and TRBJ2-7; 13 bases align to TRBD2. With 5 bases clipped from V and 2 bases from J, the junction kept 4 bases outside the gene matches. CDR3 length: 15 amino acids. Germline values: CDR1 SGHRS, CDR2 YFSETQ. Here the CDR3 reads CASSLGTSGTYEQYF. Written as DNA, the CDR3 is TGCGCCAGCAGTCTAGGGACTAGCGGGACCTACGAGCAGTACTTC.

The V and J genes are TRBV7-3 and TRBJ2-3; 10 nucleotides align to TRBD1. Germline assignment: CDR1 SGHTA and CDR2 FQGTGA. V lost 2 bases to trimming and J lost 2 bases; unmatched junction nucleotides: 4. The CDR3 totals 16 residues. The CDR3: CASSLGTGVDTDTQYF. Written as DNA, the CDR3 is TGTGCCAGCAGCTTAGGGACAGGGGTAGACACAGATACGCAGTATTTT.

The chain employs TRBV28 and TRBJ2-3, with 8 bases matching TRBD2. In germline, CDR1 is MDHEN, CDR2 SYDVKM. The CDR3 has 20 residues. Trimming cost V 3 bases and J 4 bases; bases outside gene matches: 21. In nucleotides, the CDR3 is TGTGCCAGCAGTTTCGGCATCTCGGGAGGGAAATTTTTTAAGGCAGATACGCAGTATTTT. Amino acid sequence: CASSFGISGGKFFKADTQYF.